Listed below are T cell receptor beta chains from one sample, sequenced in a study of blood T cell repertoires in COVID-19. The assay was immunoSEQ multiplex PCR, and TCRdb's table has in-frame clones only and misses some. The sample consists of 200,000 to 250,000 clones, about 88% of them appearing once. Material: peripheral blood. Receptor source: a woman aged 45-59 years with COVID-19, enrolled during active disease. The CDR3 runs from the conserved cysteine through the conserved F or W.

j_call: TRBJ2-7; v_call: TRBV7-2; cdr3_aa: CASSSPGQGAYEQYF
j_call: TRBJ1-2; v_call: TRBV29-1; cdr3_aa: CSVGGQYYGYTF
j_call: TRBJ1-3; v_call: TRBV6-6; cdr3_aa: CASRPTRDMSGNTIYF
j_call: TRBJ2-1; v_call: TRBV29-1; cdr3_aa: CSVDDRNEQFF
j_call: TRBJ2-1; v_call: TRBV3-1/TRBV3-2; cdr3_aa: CASSQERGGGNEQFF
j_call: TRBJ2-7; v_call: TRBV6-2/TRBV6-3; cdr3_aa: CASSYSYRTSGDPYEQYF
j_call: TRBJ1-1; v_call: TRBV6-2/TRBV6-3; cdr3_aa: CASSYPGTGNTEAFF
j_call: TRBJ2-2; v_call: TRBV14; cdr3_aa: CASSQVLAGGRTGELFF
j_call: TRBJ1-1; v_call: TRBV11-2; cdr3_aa: CASSLLGRGPVGTEAFF
j_call: TRBJ2-1; v_call: TRBV4-3; cdr3_aa: CASSPDVAGQGYNEQFF
j_call: TRBJ1-2; v_call: TRBV5-1; cdr3_aa: CASSLQGNYGYTF
j_call: TRBJ1-5; v_call: TRBV6-5; cdr3_aa: CASSQRSRDQPQHF
j_call: TRBJ1-1; v_call: TRBV10-3; cdr3_aa: CATREHFPPAFF
j_call: TRBJ1-1; v_call: TRBV11-2; cdr3_aa: CASSSTGTEYTEAFF
j_call: TRBJ2-3; v_call: TRBV7-6; cdr3_aa: CASSWTGGETDTQYF
j_call: TRBJ1-6; v_call: TRBV7-2; cdr3_aa: CASSPTGSPLHF
j_call: TRBJ2-4; v_call: TRBV29-1; cdr3_aa: CSVGGHLNIQYF
j_call: TRBJ2-3; v_call: TRBV3-1/TRBV3-2; cdr3_aa: CASSPNGGATTDTQYF
j_call: TRBJ2-3; v_call: TRBV3-1/TRBV3-2; cdr3_aa: CASSQGGRGADTQYF
j_call: TRBJ1-4; v_call: TRBV5-1; cdr3_aa: CASRLVPNEKLFF
j_call: TRBJ1-1; v_call: TRBV5-1; cdr3_aa: CASSPWEGLNTEAFF
j_call: TRBJ1-4; v_call: TRBV6-5; cdr3_aa: CASSSFGTGSEKLFF
j_call: TRBJ1-1; v_call: TRBV28; cdr3_aa: CASSFRSGHPVNTEAFF
j_call: TRBJ2-3; v_call: TRBV19; cdr3_aa: CASSITGGGADTQYF
j_call: TRBJ1-2; v_call: TRBV19; cdr3_aa: CASSGRIARYTF
j_call: TRBJ1-2; v_call: TRBV9; cdr3_aa: CASSVALTYGYTF
j_call: TRBJ2-3; v_call: TRBV24-1; cdr3_aa: CATRTGGGTDTQYF
j_call: TRBJ2-4; v_call: TRBV2; cdr3_aa: CASSGVVGLGGDIQYF
j_call: TRBJ1-1; v_call: TRBV5-4; cdr3_aa: CASSLGLNTEAFF
j_call: TRBJ1-2; v_call: TRBV11-2; cdr3_aa: CASSLGQGRSYGYTF
j_call: TRBJ1-5; v_call: TRBV27; cdr3_aa: CASSEETNRDQHF
j_call: TRBJ1-6; v_call: TRBV27; cdr3_aa: CASRRGTVYNSPLHF
j_call: TRBJ1-5; v_call: TRBV28; cdr3_aa: CASSSTGAGSNQPQHF
j_call: TRBJ2-5; v_call: TRBV7-8; cdr3_aa: CASSADRGETQYF
j_call: TRBJ1-2; v_call: TRBV2; cdr3_aa: CASLGGRANSYGYTF
j_call: TRBJ1-2; v_call: TRBV19; cdr3_aa: CASSRGTGIGGYGYTF
j_call: TRBJ1-6; v_call: TRBV2; cdr3_aa: CASTGAIYNSPLHF
j_call: TRBJ1-2; v_call: TRBV7-2; cdr3_aa: CASSLVTGKGYTF
j_call: TRBJ1-5; v_call: TRBV18; cdr3_aa: CASSPGRGNQPQHF
j_call: TRBJ1-4; v_call: TRBV14; cdr3_aa: CASSPGQGRYNEKLFF
j_call: TRBJ1-4; v_call: TRBV18; cdr3_aa: CASSPTGGMTNEKLFF
j_call: TRBJ1-5; v_call: TRBV5-6; cdr3_aa: CASSPDGDISPQHF
j_call: TRBJ1-1; v_call: TRBV7-8; cdr3_aa: CASSPGQGIEAFF
j_call: TRBJ1-2; v_call: TRBV5-1; cdr3_aa: CASSLTGPGYGYTF
j_call: TRBJ1-1; v_call: TRBV27; cdr3_aa: CASSSDRFRTIDDTEAFF
j_call: TRBJ1-2; v_call: TRBV2; cdr3_aa: CASRAATGTRQTDYGYTF
j_call: TRBJ2-7; v_call: TRBV4-3; cdr3_aa: CASSQGTGPYGYEQYF
j_call: TRBJ1-2; v_call: TRBV30; cdr3_aa: CAWRGGQGSGYGYTF
j_call: TRBJ2-3; v_call: TRBV28; cdr3_aa: CASSGERVQYF
j_call: TRBJ2-4; v_call: TRBV7-2; cdr3_aa: CASSLAGSNIQYF
j_call: TRBJ2-3; v_call: TRBV5-1; cdr3_aa: CASSSPQGVTDTQYF
j_call: TRBJ1-1; v_call: TRBV6-2/TRBV6-3; cdr3_aa: CASSPRGRGTEAFF
j_call: TRBJ2-7; v_call: TRBV28; cdr3_aa: CASRMTGTLEEQYF
j_call: TRBJ2-3; v_call: TRBV5-1; cdr3_aa: CASSYTVTGGSDTQYF